The entry below describes one TCR beta chain. Antigen unknown. This entry is derived from a study of a mutant IDH1 vaccine in newly diagnosed glioma. Study context: With temozolomide cycles, or 4-6 weeks after radiotherapy alone, vaccination was started. Study results and limitations: Changes to the top peripheral T cell clonotypes appeared unrelated to pseudoprogression. The study observed vaccine-induced immune responses in approximately 93% of patients.

The time point here: week 23, last vaccination. Mutant IDH1 20-mer peptide, at 300 ug, made up each vaccine dose, with topical imiquimod. New IDH1-mutant, ATRX-lost WHO grade 3 or 4 astrocytomas occurred in donors. TCRdb's copy holds only in-frame clones and misses some; the assay was immunoSEQ multiplex PCR. The sample has around 85,000 clones, roughly 85% seen once. Trimming took off 1 base at V and 1 base at J, with 13 bases between the two ends. CDR1 is SGHTA, CDR2 FQGNSA, per germline. CDR3 length: 16 amino acids. Sequencing was performed on PBMCs, taken from a glioma patient whose treatment included an IDH1 peptide vaccine. The origin of this receptor is a man aged 25 to 40 with glioma. Some clones in this sample may be carry-over from other donors' samples. The chain couples TRBV7-2 to TRBJ1-1; D call uncertain. The CDR3 DNA reads TGTGCCAGCAGCTTAGTCCAGTCCCTCAAGAACACTGAAGCTTTCTTT. Translation gives CASSLVQSLKNTEAFF.